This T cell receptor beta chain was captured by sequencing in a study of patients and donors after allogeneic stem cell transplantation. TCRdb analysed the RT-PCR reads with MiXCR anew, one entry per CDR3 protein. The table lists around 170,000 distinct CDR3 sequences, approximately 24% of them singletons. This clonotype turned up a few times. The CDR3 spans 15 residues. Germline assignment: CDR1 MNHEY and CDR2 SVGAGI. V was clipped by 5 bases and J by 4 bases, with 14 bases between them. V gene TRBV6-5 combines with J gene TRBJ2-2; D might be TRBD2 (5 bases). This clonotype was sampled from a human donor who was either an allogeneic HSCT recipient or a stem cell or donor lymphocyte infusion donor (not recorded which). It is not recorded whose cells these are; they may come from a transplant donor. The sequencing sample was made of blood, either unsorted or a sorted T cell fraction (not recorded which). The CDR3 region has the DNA TGTGCCAGCAGTCCGGAGGAACATCCCACCGGGGAGCTGTTTTTT. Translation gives CASSPEEHPTGELFF.